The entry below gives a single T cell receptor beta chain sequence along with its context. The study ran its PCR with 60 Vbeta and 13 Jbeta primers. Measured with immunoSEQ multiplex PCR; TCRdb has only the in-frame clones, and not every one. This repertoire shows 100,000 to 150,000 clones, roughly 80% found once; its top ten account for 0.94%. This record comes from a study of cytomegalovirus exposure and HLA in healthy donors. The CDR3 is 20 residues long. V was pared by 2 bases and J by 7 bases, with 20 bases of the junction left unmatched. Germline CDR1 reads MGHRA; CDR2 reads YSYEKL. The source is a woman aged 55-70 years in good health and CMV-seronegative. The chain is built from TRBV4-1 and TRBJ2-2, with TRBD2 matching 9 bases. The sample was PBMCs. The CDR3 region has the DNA TGCGCCAGCAGCCAACCCCAGATGCTAGCGGGAACCGATATCCTCGGGGAGCTGTTTTTT. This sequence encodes CASSQPQMLAGTDILGELFF.